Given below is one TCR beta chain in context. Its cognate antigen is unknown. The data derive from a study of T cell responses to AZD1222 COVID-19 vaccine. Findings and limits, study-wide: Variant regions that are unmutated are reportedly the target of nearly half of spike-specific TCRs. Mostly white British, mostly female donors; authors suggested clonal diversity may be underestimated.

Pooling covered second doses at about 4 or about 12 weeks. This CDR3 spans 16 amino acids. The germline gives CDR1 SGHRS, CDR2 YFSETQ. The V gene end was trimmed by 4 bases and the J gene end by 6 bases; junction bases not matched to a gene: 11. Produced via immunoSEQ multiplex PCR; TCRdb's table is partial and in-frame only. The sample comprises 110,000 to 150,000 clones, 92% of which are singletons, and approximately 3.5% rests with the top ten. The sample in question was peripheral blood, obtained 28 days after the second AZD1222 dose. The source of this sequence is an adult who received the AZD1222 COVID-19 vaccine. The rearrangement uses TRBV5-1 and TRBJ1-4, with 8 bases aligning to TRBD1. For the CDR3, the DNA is TGCGCCAGCAGCCGTAATTCAGGGGGCGTCGATGAAAAACTGTTTTTT. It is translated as CASSRNSGGVDEKLFF.